This TCR beta chain is from a study of a mutant IDH1 vaccine in newly diagnosed glioma. As regards this clone: Its matching antigen is unknown. No conserved phenylalanine or tryptophan is present at the end of the CDR3, so a read error is the likely explanation. It is unclear where the CDR3 begins or ends on the DNA, so no DNA is shown, and the CDR3 is as TCRdb lists it.

Indicated time point: week 23, last vaccination. Every single dose of the vaccine, 300 ug of mutant IDH1 20-mer peptide, came with topical imiquimod. Measured with immunoSEQ multiplex PCR; TCRdb has only the in-frame clones, and not every one. The table has under 45,000 clones, around 85% seen once. The receptor was derived from a young woman with glioma. Some clones in this sample may be carry-over from other donors' samples. This sample comprised PBMCs, obtained from a glioma patient whose treatment included an IDH1 peptide vaccine.

This chain's CDR3 is CASSEEWGRAHS. The V and J genes are TRBV6-1 and TRBJ1-2; the table's D call of TRBD1 was not tested on the DNA. With termini counted, the CDR3 has 12 amino acids. CDR1 is MNHNS and CDR2 is SASEGT in the germline V gene.